The present TCR beta chain was sequenced within a study of T cell responses to AZD1222 COVID-19 vaccine (dated by TCRdb to about 2021). General notes on the study: Because spike-specific TCR depth and breadth did not differ between the two schedules, AZD1222 recipients who got a second dose at roughly 4 weeks were pooled with those who got a second dose at roughly 12 weeks. A total of approximately 250 trial participants underwent TCR sequencing, of whom approximately 200 had received two doses of AZD1222 and some 25 had received two doses of the MenACWY control vaccine. Enrollment into the trials was organized by age into subgroups of 18-55, 56-69 and 70-plus years, and those subgroups contained approximately 160, 26 and 62 TCR-sequenced participants, respectively.

The full study reports these points: Participants were mostly white British, with more females than males. The authors suggested clonal diversity may have been underestimated. Conclusions about previously exposed vaccinees are limited because only six or seven AZD1222 recipients were SARS-CoV-2 seropositive at baseline. Vaccine-associated CD4 TCRs spanned the whole spike protein, with dominant responses in regions 160-218 and 743-854. In the small 56-69-year group, the increase in depth fell short of significance, most likely because of low power. After two AZD1222 doses, both the breadth and the depth of spike-specific TCRs were significantly higher than at day 0 and than in MenACWY recipients. Epitopes outside the regions mutated in the B.1.351 and B.1.1.7 variants were reportedly recognized by nearly half of the unique spike-specific TCRs. Because no day 14 peak-response samples were available, the repertoires could be characterized only after the peak T cell response.

The CDR3 regions of human TCRbeta chains were analyzed by immunosequencing. Processing in the source paper ran as follows. TCRs in the repertoires were compared against a reference library of SARS-CoV-2-specific TCRs that had been generated with the MIRA antigen-specificity platform. Breadth was defined as the fraction of unique TCRs that were SARS-CoV-2-associated, and depth was defined as the fraction of total T cells that were SARS-CoV-2-associated. Using the MIRA data, every spike-specific TCR was mapped to the spike region that the TCR reacted to and assigned to either a CD4 or a CD8 class. Log10-transformed breadth and depth values were compared by one-way ANOVA with Sidak's multiple comparisons tests. TCRdb took over this immuneACCESS table, retaining in-frame rearrangements with V and J assigned. Such tables are incomplete; in checked studies, under half of the missing clones stem from an unresolved V gene, and the remainder is unexplained. From that table come the V and J calls and clone size; the DNA was used to work out D and trimming. The sample profile shows about 150,000 clones; 80% to 90% of them were found once. The top ten clones comprise 5.1% of the sample.

Read against the paper, the sample's time point label means: baseline before first vaccination. The vaccinee samples were drawn from two UK trials, COV001 and COV002, one of which was a single-blind randomized controlled phase 2/3 trial testing AZD1222 (ChAdOx1 nCoV-19) in healthy adults. Trial participant PBMC samples were collected at day 0 and day 28 after the second dose for TCRbeta chain sequencing. V and J lose 5 bases and 4 bases, and a span of 14 bases separates them. From the cysteine through the phenylalanine, the CDR3 covers 14 amino acids. Just CDR3 DNA is preserved here, 42 bases in frame from base 1. The germline V gene encodes CDR1 SEHNR and CDR2 FQNEAQ (reference sequence). As for this clone: Its antigen is unknown. It has no much larger one-base neighbor in the sample; base qualities were not kept.

The sequences come from peripheral blood, collected on day 0 of AZD1222 vaccination. The receptor comes from an adult in good health. Recombination connected TRBV7-9 to TRBJ1-2; confidence is insufficient to name the D gene. The nucleotides read TGTGCCAGCAGCCAAGGAGTCGATTTCTATGGCTACACCTTC. The resulting protein is CASSQGVDFYGYTF.